The 25 T cell receptor beta chains reported below all come from one sample, sequenced in a study of blood T cell repertoires in COVID-19. Repertoires were generated with immunoSEQ multiplex PCR, while TCRdb's copy carries only in-frame clones and drops some. The data show 500,000 or so clones, with 87% seen just once and roughly 0.7% held by the top ten. Sequenced input: PBMCs or T cells enriched from blood (not recorded which). Every receptor here comes from a young woman who had recovered from COVID-19.

The chain recombines TRBV18 with TRBJ2-5; 11 nucleotides match TRBD2. V shed 3 bases and J 5 bases; nucleotides not matched to a gene: 5. The CDR3 contains 15 residues. Germline-derived CDR1 and CDR2 are KGHSH and LQKENI. The CDR3 coding sequence is TGTGCCAGCTCACCCCCTAGCGGGGGGATGGAGACCCAGTACTTC. This sequence encodes CASSPPSGGMETQYF.

The chain employs TRBV7-2 and TRBJ1-2; TRBD1 is a possible D gene (6 bases). V was trimmed by 5 bases and J by 2 bases, leaving 18 bases between them. CDR3 size: 16 residues. Germline V gene data show CDR1 as SGHTA and CDR2 as FQGNSA. The CDR3 sequence is CASSPTRTDPNYGYTF. CDR3 in DNA: TGTGCCAGCAGCCCGACACGGACAGATCCGAACTATGGCTACACCTTC.

This sequence joins TRBV30 and TRBJ1-1; D perhaps matches TRBD1 (6 bases). This CDR3 has 14 amino acids. Germline V gene lookup returns CDR1 GTSNPN and CDR2 SVGIG (reference sequence). The V end was cut by 2 bases, the J end by 7 bases, with 17 bases between. The CDR3 sequence is CAWSYRQEGGEAFF. Here the CDR3 DNA reads TGTGCCTGGAGTTACAGACAGGAAGGGGGTGAAGCTTTCTTT.

The V call is TRBV5-1, the J call TRBJ1-1, with TRBD1 as a possible D gene (6 bases). CDR1 is SGHRS, CDR2 YFSETQ, per germline. V was clipped by 4 bases and J by 0 bases, with 16 bases between them. This CDR3 region has 16 residues. CDR3 sequence reads: CASSNKTGPMNTEAFF. The CDR3 nucleotides read TGCGCCAGCAGCAACAAAACAGGGCCGATGAACACTGAAGCTTTCTTT.

This chain links TRBV12-5 with TRBJ2-1; the D is unclear. V was shortened by 4 bases and J by 6 bases, with 16 bases between the two germline ends. Germline CDR1 and CDR2: LGHNT and FRNRAP. The CDR3 has 15 residues. The CDR3 reads CASGSYSPPFNEQFF. CDR3 nucleotides: TGTGCTAGTGGTTCCTATTCCCCACCGTTCAATGAGCAGTTCTTC.

J is TRBJ1-1 and V is TRBV19; a possible D gene is TRBD1 (6 bases). Trimming stripped 7 bases from V and 2 bases from J, with 11 bases between. The CDR3 extends over 13 amino acids. In germline, CDR1 is LNHDA, CDR2 SQIVND (reference sequence). CDR3 DNA: TGTGCCAGTACAGGGACATCTAACACTGAAGCTTTCTTT. Encoded protein: CASTGTSNTEAFF.

The chain combines TRBV11-2 with TRBJ2-3, with D perhaps TRBD1 (6 bases). Germline V lookup: CDR1 SGHAT, CDR2 FQNNGV. V lost 5 bases, J lost 4 bases, and 13 bases lay in between. This CDR3 has 14 residues. The CDR3 protein is CASSMTGGADTQYF. CDR3 nucleotide sequence: TGTGCCAGCAGCATGACAGGAGGCGCAGATACGCAGTATTTT.

The chain joins TRBV10-2 to TRBJ2-1; 8 bases line up with TRBD1. CDR3 size: 13 residues. Germline lookup yields CDR1 WSHSY and CDR2 SAAADI. V trimming: 6 bases; J trimming: 4 bases; junction bases outside the gene matches: 2. CDR3 region: CASRQGEYNEQFF. The CDR3 DNA follows: TGCGCCAGCAGACAGGGGGAGTACAATGAGCAGTTCTTC.

The rearrangement links TRBV27 to TRBJ1-2, with a possible D match to TRBD1 (6 bases). CDR3 length equals 12 residues. Germline CDR1 reads MNHEY; CDR2 reads SMNVEV (reference sequence). V was shortened by 8 bases and J by 8 bases, with 15 bases between the two germline ends. CDR3 residues: CASRGTQGGYTF. The DNA of the CDR3 is TGTGCCAGCCGAGGGACCCAGGGGGGCTACACCTTC.

The gene calls are TRBV7-2 and TRBJ1-3; TRBD1 might be the D (6 bases). V was clipped by 4 bases and J by 6 bases, with 13 bases between them. The CDR3 totals 14 residues. The germline V gene has CDR1 SGHTA and CDR2 FQGNSA. The CDR3 is CASSWETGQNTIYF. CDR3 bases: TGTGCCAGCAGCTGGGAAACAGGGCAAAACACCATATATTTT.

The chain couples TRBV2 to TRBJ1-2; 7 nucleotides agree with TRBD1. Germline-derived CDR1 and CDR2 are SNHLY and FYNNEI. V shed 7 bases and J 2 bases; nucleotides not matched to a gene: 7. The CDR3 has 14 residues. The CDR3 region has the DNA TGTGCCAGCACCCTCACGGGACAGAACTATGGCTACACCTTC. This encodes CASTLTGQNYGYTF.

The chain employs TRBV2 and TRBJ1-6; D is perhaps TRBD1 (6 bases). The germline CDR1 and CDR2 sequences are SNHLY and FYNNEI. The V gene lost 4 bases and the J gene lost 7 bases, with 20 bases spanning the gap. The CDR3 has 17 amino acids. As DNA, the CDR3 is TGTGCCAGCAGTGCCTTTCGGGGGGCAATCGAGAATTCACCCCTCCACTTT. Translating it yields CASSAFRGAIENSPLHF.

The rearrangement uses TRBV4-1 and TRBJ2-7; D might be TRBD2 (5 bases). CDR3 size: 14 residues. Trimming stripped 0 bases from V and 1 base from J, with 7 bases between. Looked up from germline, CDR1 is MGHRA and CDR2 is YSYEKL. The chain's CDR3 is CASSQDRGSYEQYF. The CDR3 DNA sequence: TGCGCCAGCAGCCAAGATCGGGGATCCTACGAGCAGTACTTC.

The rearrangement uses TRBV3-1 (or the pseudogene TRBV3-2) and TRBJ2-3; 8 bases are shared with TRBD2. The length of the CDR3 is 15 residues. J was trimmed by 4 bases and V by 4 bases; bases with no gene match: 7. Germline V gene lookup returns CDR1 LGHDT and CDR2 YNNKEL (reference sequence). Here the CDR3 DNA reads TGTGCCAGCAGCCCAGCCGGGGGGGGCGCAGATACGCAGTATTTT. This encodes CASSPAGGGADTQYF.

This clone showed up many times. This sequence joins TRBV3-1 (or the pseudogene TRBV3-2) and TRBJ1-3, with D hard to call. In germline, CDR1 is LGHDT, CDR2 YNNKEL (reference sequence). Trimming cost V 4 bases and J 2 bases, with 12 bases left between them. The CDR3 has 15 residues. The CDR3 DNA follows: TGTGCCAGCAGCCGCCGGGGTGATACTGGAAACACCATATATTTT. Translation gives CASSRRGDTGNTIYF.

V is TRBV18 and J is TRBJ1-4; D gene ambiguous. The V gene's germline CDR1 is KGHSH and CDR2 LQKENI. V shed 2 bases and J shed 8 bases, with 15 bases lying between them. This CDR3 is built from 15 residues. CDR3 bases: TGTGCCAGCTCACCATCTAACTACGGCCAAGAAAAACTGTTTTTT. It is translated as CASSPSNYGQEKLFF.

V gene TRBV25-1 combines with J gene TRBJ2-4, with 8 bases aligning to TRBD1. CDR1 is MGHDK and CDR2 is SYGVNS in the germline V gene. J lost 8 bases, V lost 6 bases, and 3 bases had no gene match. CDR3 length: 12 amino acids. DNA for the CDR3: TGTGCCAGCAGGGACAGGGTCGACATTCAGTACTTC. Translation gives CASRDRVDIQYF.

This chain links TRBV10-2 with TRBJ2-3; tentative D call: TRBD1 (5 bases). V was shortened by 5 bases and J by 2 bases, with 14 bases between the two germline ends. This CDR3 spans 15 amino acids. The germline V gene has CDR1 WSHSY and CDR2 SAAADI. As DNA, the CDR3 is TGCGCCAGCAGTTGGACAACCTTACCCACAGATACGCAGTATTTT. It yields the protein CASSWTTLPTDTQYF.

The V call is TRBV27, the J call TRBJ1-2; a possible D gene is TRBD1 (6 bases). V lost 3 bases and J lost 1, with 12 bases in between. CDR1 MNHEY and CDR2 SMNVEV come from the germline V gene (reference sequence). The CDR3 has 15 amino acids. CDR3 amino acids: CASSFGRGSNYGYTF. CDR3 nucleotide sequence: TGTGCCAGCAGTTTCGGGAGGGGGAGTAACTATGGCTACACCTTC.

This clone was counted between two and nine times. The chain links TRBV4-2 to TRBJ2-6; D gene uncertain. Germline CDR1 and CDR2: LGHNA and YNFKEQ. This CDR3 has 15 residues. The V end lost 3 bases, the J end lost 4 bases, and 10 bases lay between the germline ends. The CDR3 is CASSQAITGANVLTF. In DNA form, the CDR3 reads TGTGCCAGCAGCCAGGCCATAACCGGGGCCAACGTCCTGACTTTC.

This chain uses TRBV9 with TRBJ1-2; possible D gene TRBD1, 6 bases. This CDR3 is built from 13 residues. Trimming removed 5 bases at V and 7 bases at J, with 15 bases between. From germline, CDR1 is SGDLS and CDR2 YYNGEE. CDR3 sequence (DNA): TGTGCCAGCAGTTCAGAACAGGGCAGTGGCTACACCTTC. This translates into CASSSEQGSGYTF.

This clone was counted between two and nine times. This chain links TRBV27 with TRBJ2-3, with 9 bases identical to TRBD1. Germline CDR1 reads MNHEY; CDR2 reads SMNVEV (reference sequence). This CDR3 region has 18 residues. V lost 4 bases, J lost 3 bases, and 14 bases stayed unmatched. The CDR3 nucleotides are TGTGCCAGCAGTTCCCGGACAGGGGTCACCCTCCTTACAGATACGCAGTATTTT. It codes for CASSSRTGVTLLTDTQYF.

The chain uses TRBV13 and TRBJ2-7, with D possibly TRBD2 on 7 matching bases. CDR3 length equals 14 residues. Germline V gives CDR1 PRHDT, CDR2 FYEKMQ (reference sequence). V gave up 3 bases and J gave up 5 bases, with 14 bases separating them. CDR3 DNA sequence: TGTGCCAGCAGCTTCTCTAAAGGGGGGGACGAGCAGTACTTC. It specifies CASSFSKGGDEQYF.

The chain is built from TRBV29-1 and TRBJ2-5; TRBD1 matches at 9 bases. The ends lost 1 base at V and 4 bases at J; junction bases unmatched: 16. The germline CDR1 and CDR2 sequences are SQVTM and ANQGSEA. The CDR3 length is 18 residues. CDR3 amino acids: CSVEAKPWDREGRETQYF. The CDR3, as DNA: TGCAGCGTTGAAGCCAAGCCTTGGGACAGGGAGGGTCGAGAGACCCAGTACTTC.

This clone was detected only once. Here the CDR3 DNA reads TGTGCCAGCAGTCGGGACAGGAGGGAGACCCAGTACTTC. This encodes CASSRDRRETQYF. The V and J genes are TRBV6-2 or TRBV6-3 and TRBJ2-5; 8 bases are a match to TRBD1. The CDR3 runs to 13 residues. V gave up 5 bases and J gave up 5 bases; unmatched junction bases: 4. Per germline, CDR1 MNHEY and CDR2 SVGEGT.